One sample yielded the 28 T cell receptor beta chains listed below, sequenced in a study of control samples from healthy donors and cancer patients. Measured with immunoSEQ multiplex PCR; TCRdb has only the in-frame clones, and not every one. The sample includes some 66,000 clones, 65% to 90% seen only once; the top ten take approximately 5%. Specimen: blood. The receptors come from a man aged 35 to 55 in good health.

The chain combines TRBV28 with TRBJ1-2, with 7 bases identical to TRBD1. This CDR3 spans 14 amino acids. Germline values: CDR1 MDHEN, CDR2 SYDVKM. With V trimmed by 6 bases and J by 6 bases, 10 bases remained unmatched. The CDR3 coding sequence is TGTGCCAGCAGATATAGCAGGACAGGAAATGGCTACACCTTC. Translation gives CASRYSRTGNGYTF.

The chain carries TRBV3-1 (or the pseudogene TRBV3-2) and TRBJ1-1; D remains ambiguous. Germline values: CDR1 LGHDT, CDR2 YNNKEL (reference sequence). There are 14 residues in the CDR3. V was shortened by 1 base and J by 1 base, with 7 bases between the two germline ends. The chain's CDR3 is CASSQVQANTEAFF. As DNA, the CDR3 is TGTGCCAGCAGCCAAGTGCAGGCGAACACTGAAGCTTTCTTT.

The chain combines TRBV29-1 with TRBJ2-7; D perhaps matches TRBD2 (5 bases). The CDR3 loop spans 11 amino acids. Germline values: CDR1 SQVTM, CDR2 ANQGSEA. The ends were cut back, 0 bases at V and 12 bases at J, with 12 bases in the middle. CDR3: CSVEDSGSPYF. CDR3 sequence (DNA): TGCAGCGTTGAAGATTCGGGGTCCCCGTACTTC.

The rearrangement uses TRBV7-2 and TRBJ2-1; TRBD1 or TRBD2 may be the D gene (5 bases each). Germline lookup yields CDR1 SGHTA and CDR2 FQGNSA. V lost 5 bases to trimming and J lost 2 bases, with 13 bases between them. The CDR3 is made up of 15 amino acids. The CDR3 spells CASSVGTAAYNEQFF. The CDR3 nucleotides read TGTGCCAGCAGCGTAGGGACGGCGGCCTACAATGAGCAGTTCTTC.

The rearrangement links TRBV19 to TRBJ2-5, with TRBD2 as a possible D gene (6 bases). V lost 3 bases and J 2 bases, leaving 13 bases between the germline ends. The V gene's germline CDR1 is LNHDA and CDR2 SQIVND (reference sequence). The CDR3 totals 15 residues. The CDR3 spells CASSILLAEQETQYF. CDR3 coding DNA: TGTGCCAGTAGTATCCTTTTAGCGGAACAAGAGACCCAGTACTTC.

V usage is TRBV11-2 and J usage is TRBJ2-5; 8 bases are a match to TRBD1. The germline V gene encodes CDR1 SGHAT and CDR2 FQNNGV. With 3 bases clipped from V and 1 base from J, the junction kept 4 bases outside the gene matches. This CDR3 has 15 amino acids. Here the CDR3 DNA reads TGTGCCAGCAGCTTCGACAGGGGCGCCCAAGAGACCCAGTACTTC. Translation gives CASSFDRGAQETQYF.

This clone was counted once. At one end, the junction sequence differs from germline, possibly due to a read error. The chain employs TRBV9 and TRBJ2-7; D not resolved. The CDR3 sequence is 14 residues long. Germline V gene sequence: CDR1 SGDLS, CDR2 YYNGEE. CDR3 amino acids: CASSVGRWDETRLF. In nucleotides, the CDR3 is TGTGCCAGCAGCGTAGGACGGTGGGATGAAACGCGACTCTTC.

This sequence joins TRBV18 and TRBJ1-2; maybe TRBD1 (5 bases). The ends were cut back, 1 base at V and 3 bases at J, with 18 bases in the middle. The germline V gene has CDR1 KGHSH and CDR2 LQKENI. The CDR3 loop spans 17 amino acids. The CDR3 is CASSPHGVFDRYYGYTF. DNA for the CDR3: TGTGCCAGCTCACCACATGGGGTTTTTGACAGATACTATGGCTACACCTTC.

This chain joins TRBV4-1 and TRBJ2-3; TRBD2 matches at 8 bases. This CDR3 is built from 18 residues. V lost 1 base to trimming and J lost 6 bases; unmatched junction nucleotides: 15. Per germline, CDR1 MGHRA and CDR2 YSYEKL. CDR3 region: CASSQGDSLAEGSDTQYF. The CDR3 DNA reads TGCGCCAGCAGCCAAGGGGACTCACTAGCGGAGGGGTCTGATACGCAGTATTTT.

CDR3 sequence reads: CASMVLRSSYEQYF. The CDR3 nucleotides read TGTGCCAGCATGGTCCTCCGCAGCTCCTACGAGCAGTACTTC. The genes are TRBV28 and TRBJ2-7; D remains unclear. CDR3 length equals 14 residues. The germline V and J ends were trimmed by 7 bases and 0 bases, with 13 bases remaining between them. The germline CDR1 and CDR2 sequences are MDHEN and SYDVKM.

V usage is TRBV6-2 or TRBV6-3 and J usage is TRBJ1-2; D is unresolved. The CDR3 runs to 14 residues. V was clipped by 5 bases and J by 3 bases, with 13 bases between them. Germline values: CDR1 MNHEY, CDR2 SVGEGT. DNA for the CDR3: TGTGCCAGCAGTCGTCTCCTATCGGACTATGGCTACACCTTC. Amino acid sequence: CASSRLLSDYGYTF.

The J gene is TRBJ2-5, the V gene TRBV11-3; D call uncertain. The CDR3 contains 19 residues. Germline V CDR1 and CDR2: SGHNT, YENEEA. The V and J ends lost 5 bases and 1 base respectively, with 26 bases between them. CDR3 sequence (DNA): TGTGCCAGCAGCCTAGGAGAGGCCCGTAGGAGTAGGGCCCAAGAGACCCAGTACTTC. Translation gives CASSLGEARRSRAQETQYF.

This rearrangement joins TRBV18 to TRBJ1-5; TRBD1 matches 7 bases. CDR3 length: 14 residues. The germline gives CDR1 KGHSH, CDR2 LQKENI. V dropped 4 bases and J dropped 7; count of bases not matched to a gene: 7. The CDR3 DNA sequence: TGTGCCAGCTCACGACAGGGAGCGGAGCAGCCCCAGCATTTT. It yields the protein CASSRQGAEQPQHF.

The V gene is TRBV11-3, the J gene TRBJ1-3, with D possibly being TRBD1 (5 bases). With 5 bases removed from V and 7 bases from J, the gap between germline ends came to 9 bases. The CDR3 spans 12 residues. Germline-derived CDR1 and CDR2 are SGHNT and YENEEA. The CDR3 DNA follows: TGTGCCAGCAGCGAGGGACCGAACACCATATATTTT. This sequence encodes CASSEGPNTIYF.

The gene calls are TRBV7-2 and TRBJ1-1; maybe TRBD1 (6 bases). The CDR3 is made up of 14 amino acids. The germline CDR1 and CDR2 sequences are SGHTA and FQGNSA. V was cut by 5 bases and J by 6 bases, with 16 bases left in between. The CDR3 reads CASSPDSLTPEAFF. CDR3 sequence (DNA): TGTGCCAGCAGCCCGGACAGCCTTACCCCTGAAGCTTTCTTT.

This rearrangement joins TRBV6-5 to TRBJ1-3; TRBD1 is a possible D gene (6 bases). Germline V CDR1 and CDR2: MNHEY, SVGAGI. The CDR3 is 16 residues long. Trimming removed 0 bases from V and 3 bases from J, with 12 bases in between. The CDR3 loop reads CASSYSYGGFGNTIYF. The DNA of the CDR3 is TGTGCCAGCAGTTACTCATACGGGGGCTTTGGAAACACCATATATTTT.

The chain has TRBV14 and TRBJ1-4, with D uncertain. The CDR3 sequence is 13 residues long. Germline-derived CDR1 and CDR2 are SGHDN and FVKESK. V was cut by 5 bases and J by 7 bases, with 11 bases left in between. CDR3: CASSGRRFEKLFF. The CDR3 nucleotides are TGTGCCAGCAGCGGAAGGAGGTTTGAAAAACTGTTTTTT.

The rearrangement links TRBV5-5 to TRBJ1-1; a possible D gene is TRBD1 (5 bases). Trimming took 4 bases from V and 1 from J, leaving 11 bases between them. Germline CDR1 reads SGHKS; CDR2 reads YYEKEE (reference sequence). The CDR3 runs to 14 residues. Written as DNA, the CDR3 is TGTGCCAGCAGCCCCGGGACCCGGAACACTGAAGCTTTCTTT. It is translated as CASSPGTRNTEAFF.

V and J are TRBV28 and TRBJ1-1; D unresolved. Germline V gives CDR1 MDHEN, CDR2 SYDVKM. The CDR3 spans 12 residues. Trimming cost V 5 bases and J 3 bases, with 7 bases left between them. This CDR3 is CASSASYTEAFF. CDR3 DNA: TGTGCCAGCAGTGCATCCTACACTGAAGCTTTCTTT. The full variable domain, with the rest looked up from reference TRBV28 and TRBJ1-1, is DVKVTQSSRYLVKRTGEKVFLECVQDMDHENMFWYRQDPGLGLRLIYFSYDVKMKEKGDIPEGYSVSREKKERFSLILESASTNQTSMYLCASSASYTEAFFGQGTRLTVV.

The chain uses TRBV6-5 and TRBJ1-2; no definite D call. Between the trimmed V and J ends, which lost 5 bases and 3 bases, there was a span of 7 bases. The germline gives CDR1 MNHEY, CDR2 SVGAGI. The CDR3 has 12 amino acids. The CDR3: CASSKGYYGYTF. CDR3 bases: TGTGCCAGCAGTAAGGGTTACTATGGCTACACCTTC.

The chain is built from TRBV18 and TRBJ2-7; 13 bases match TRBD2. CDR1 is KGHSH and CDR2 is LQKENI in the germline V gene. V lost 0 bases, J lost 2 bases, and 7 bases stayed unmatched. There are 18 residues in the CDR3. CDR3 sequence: CASSPPGLAGPSTYEQYF. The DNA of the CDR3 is TGTGCCAGCTCACCACCGGGACTAGCGGGACCATCCACCTACGAGCAGTACTTC.

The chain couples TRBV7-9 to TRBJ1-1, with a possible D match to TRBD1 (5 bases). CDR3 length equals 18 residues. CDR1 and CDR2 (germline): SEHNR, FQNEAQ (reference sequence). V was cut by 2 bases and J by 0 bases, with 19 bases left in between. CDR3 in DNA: TGTGCCAGCAGCTTATCTTGGCAGGACACCCGTATGAACACTGAAGCTTTCTTT. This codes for CASSLSWQDTRMNTEAFF.

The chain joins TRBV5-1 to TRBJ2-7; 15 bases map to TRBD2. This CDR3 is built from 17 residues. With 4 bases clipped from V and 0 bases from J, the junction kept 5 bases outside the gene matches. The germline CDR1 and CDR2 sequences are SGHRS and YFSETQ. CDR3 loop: CASSAGTSGRTSYEQYF. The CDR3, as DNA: TGCGCCAGCAGCGCCGGGACTAGCGGGAGGACCTCCTACGAGCAGTACTTC.

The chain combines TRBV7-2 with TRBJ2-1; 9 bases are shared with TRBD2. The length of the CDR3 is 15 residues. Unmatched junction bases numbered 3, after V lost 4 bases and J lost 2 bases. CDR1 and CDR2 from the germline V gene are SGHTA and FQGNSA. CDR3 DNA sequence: TGTGCCAGCAGCTCCGCTAGCGGGGCCTACAATGAGCAGTTCTTC. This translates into CASSSASGAYNEQFF.

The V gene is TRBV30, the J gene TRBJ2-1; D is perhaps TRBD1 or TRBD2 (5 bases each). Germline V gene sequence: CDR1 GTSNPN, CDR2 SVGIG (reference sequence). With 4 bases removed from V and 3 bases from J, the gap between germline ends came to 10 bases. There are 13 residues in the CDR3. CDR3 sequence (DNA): TGTGCCTGGAAAGCAGGGAGCTACAATGAGCAGTTCTTC. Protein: CAWKAGSYNEQFF.

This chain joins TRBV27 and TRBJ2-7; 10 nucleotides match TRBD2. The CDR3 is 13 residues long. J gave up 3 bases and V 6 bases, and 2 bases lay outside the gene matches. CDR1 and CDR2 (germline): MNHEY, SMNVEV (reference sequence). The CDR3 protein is CASRKRGGYEQYF. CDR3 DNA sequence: TGTGCCAGCAGAAAGCGGGGGGGCTACGAGCAGTACTTC.

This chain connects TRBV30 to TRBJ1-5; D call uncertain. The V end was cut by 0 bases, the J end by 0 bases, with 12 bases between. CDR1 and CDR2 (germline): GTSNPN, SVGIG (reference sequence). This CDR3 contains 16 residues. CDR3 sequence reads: CAWSVLKGNSNQPQHF. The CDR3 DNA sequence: TGTGCCTGGAGTGTACTGAAGGGAAATAGCAATCAGCCCCAGCATTTT. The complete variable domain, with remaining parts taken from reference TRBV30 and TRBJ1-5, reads SQTIHQWPATLVQPVGSPLSLECTVEGTSNPNLYWYRQAAGRGLQLLFYSVGIGQISSEVPQNLSASRPQDRQFILSSKKLLLSDSGFYLCAWSVLKGNSNQPQHFGDGTRLSIL.

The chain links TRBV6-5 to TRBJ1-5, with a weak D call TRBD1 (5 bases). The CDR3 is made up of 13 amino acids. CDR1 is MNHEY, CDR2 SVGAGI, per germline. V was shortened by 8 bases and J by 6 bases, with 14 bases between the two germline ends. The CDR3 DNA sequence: TGTGCCAGCCCGGGGGGGTACGGTCAGCCCCAGCATTTT. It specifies CASPGGYGQPQHF.